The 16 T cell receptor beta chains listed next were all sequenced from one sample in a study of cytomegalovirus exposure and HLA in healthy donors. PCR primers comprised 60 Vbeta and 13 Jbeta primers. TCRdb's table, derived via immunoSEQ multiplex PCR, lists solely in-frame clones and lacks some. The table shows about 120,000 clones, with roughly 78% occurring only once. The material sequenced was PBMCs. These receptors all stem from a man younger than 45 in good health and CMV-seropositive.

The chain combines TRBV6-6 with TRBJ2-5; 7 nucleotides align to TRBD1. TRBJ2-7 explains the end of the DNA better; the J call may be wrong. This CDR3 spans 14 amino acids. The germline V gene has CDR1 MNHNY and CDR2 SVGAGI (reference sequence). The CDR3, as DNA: TGTGCCAGCAGTTACCCGGACAGGAAATACGAGCAGTACTTC. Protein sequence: CASSYPDRKYEQYF.

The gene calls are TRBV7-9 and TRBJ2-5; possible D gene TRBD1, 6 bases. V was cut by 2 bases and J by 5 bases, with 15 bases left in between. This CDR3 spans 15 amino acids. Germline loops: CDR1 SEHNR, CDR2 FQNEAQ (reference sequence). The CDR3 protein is CASSLPGGLGETQYF. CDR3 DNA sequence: TGTGCCAGCAGCTTACCTGGGGGCCTGGGGGAGACCCAGTACTTC. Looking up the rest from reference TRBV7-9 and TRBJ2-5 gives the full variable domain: DTGVSQNPRHKITKRGQNVTFRCDPISEHNRLYWYRQTLGQGPEFLTYFQNEAQLEKSRLLSDRFSAERPKGSFSTLEIQRTEQGDSAMYLCASSLPGGLGETQYFGPGTRLLVL.

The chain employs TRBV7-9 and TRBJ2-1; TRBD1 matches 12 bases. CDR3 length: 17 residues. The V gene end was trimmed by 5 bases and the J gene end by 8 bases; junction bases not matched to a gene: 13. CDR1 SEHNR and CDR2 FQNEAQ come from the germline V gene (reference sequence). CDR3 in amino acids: CASSPGGGTGGSDEQFF. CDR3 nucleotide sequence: TGTGCCAGCAGCCCGGGGGGTGGGACAGGGGGCTCAGATGAGCAGTTCTTC.

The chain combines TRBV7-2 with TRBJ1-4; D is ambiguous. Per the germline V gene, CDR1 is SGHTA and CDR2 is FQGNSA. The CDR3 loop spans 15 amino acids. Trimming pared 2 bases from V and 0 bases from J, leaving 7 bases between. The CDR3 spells CASSLLSTTNEKLFF. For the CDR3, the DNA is TGTGCCAGCAGCTTATTAAGCACAACTAATGAAAAACTGTTTTTT.

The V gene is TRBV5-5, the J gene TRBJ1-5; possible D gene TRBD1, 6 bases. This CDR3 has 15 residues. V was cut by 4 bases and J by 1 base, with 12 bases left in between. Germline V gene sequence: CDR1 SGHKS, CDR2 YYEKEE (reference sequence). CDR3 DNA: TGTGCCAGCAGCGTACAGGGTTACAGCAATCAGCCCCAGCATTTT. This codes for CASSVQGYSNQPQHF.

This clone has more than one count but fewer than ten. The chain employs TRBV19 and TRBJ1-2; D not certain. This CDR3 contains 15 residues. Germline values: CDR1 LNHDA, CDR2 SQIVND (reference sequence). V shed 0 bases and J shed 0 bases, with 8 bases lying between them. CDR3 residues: CASSIEEGANYGYTF. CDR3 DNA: TGTGCCAGTAGTATAGAGGAGGGCGCTAACTATGGCTACACCTTC.

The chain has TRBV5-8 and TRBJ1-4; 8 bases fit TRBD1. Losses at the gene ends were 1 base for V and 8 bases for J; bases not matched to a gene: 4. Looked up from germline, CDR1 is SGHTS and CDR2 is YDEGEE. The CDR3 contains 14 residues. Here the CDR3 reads CASSLWGTGEKLFF. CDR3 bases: TGTGCCAGCAGCTTGTGGGGGACAGGCGAAAAACTGTTTTTT.

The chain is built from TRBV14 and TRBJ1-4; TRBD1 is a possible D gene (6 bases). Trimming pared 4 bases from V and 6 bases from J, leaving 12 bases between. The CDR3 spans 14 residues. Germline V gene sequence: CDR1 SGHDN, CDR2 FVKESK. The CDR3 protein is CASSRRGLDEKLFF. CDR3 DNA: TGTGCCAGCAGCCGGCGGGGGCTGGATGAAAAACTGTTTTTT.

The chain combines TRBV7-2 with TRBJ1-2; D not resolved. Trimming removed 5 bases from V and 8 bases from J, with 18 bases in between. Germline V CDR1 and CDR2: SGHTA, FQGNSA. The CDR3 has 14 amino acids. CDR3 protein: CASSPVIASRGYTF. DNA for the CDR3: TGTGCCAGCAGCCCAGTGATAGCTTCACGGGGCTACACCTTC. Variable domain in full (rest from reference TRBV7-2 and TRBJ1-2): GAGVSQSPSNKVTEKGKDVELRCDPISGHTALYWYRQSLGQGLEFLIYFQGNSAPDKSGLPSDRFSAERTGGSVSTLTIQRTQQEDSAVYLCASSPVIASRGYTFGSGTRLTVV.

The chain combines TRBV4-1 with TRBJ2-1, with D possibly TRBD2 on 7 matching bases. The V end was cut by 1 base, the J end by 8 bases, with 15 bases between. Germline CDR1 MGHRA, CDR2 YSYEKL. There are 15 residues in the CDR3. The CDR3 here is CASSQGGRGSDEQFF. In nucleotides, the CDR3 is TGCGCCAGCAGCCAAGGGGGGCGGGGGTCGGATGAGCAGTTCTTC.

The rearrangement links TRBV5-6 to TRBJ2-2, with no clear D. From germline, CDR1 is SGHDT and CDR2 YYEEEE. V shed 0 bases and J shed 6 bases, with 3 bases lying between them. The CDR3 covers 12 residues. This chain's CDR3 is CASSLGPGELFF. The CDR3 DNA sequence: TGTGCCAGCAGCTTGGGGCCCGGGGAGCTGTTTTTT.

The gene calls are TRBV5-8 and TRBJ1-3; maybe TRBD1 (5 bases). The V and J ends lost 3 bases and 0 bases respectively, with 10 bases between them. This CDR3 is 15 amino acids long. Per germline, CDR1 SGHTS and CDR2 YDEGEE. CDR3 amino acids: CASSSGSYSGNTIYF. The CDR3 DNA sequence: TGTGCCAGCAGCTCAGGGTCGTACTCTGGAAACACCATATATTTT.

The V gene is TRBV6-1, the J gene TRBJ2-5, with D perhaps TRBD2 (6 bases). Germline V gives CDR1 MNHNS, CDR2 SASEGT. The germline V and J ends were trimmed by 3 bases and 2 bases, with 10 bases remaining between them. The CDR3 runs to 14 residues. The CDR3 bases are TGTGCCAGCAGTGATATAGCGGATCAAGAGACCCAGTACTTC. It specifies CASSDIADQETQYF.

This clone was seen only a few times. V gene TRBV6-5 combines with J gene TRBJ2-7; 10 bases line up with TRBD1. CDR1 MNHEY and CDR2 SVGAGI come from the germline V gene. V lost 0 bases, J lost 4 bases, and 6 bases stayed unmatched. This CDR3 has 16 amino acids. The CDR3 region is CASSYSVGQGPYEQYF. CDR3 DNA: TGTGCCAGCAGTTACTCGGTGGGACAGGGGCCTTACGAGCAGTACTTC.

CDR3 in amino acids: CASSLVDRSTDTQYF. The CDR3 DNA reads as TGTGCCAGCAGCTTGGTGGACAGGAGCACAGATACGCAGTATTTT. The V call is TRBV5-5, the J call TRBJ2-3; the match to TRBD1 covers 7 bases. The ends lost 0 bases at V and 0 bases at J; junction bases unmatched: 1. The CDR3 sequence is 15 residues long. Looked up from germline, CDR1 is SGHKS and CDR2 is YYEKEE (reference sequence).

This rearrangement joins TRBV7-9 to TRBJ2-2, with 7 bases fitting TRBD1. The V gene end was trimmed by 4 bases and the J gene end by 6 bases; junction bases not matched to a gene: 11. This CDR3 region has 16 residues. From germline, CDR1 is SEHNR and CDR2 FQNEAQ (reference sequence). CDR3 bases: TGTGCCAGCAGCTATATGCGACAGGGCTCGGCCGGGGAGCTGTTTTTT. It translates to CASSYMRQGSAGELFF.